This entry lists 10 T cell receptor beta chains sequenced from one sample in a study of tissue T cells after allogeneic stem cell transplantation. Using immunoSEQ multiplex PCR, the repertoire was profiled, and TCRdb retains in-frame clones only, with some absent. In the table there are 3,900 or so clones, roughly 50% of which are singletons. Specified time point: mouse harvest day 7 after allogeneic transplant. Tail vein injection delivered 10^7 T-cell-depleted bone marrow cells and 10^6 splenic CD5+ T cells. The sample taken for sequencing was lymph node tissue. The receptor source for this set is a female BALB/c mouse given C57BL/6 T cells with graft-versus-host disease after an allogeneic hematopoietic cell transplant.

A word on this clone: The listed genes are named as in mouse. Read sequence stops 1 residue before the CDR3 end, and the germline J gene provides the missing end. V is TRBV3 and J is TRBJ2-3, with TRBD2 matching over 7 bases. V gave up 3 bases and J gave up 6 bases; unmatched junction bases: 6. CDR1 is SNHLY and CDR2 is FYNGKV in the germline V gene (reference sequence). CDR3 length: 14 residues. The chain's CDR3 is CASSFNWGGETLYF. CDR3 bases read: TGTGCCAGCAGCTTTAACTGGGGAGGGGAAACGCTGTAT.

Note on this clone: Genes and germline come from the mouse. Read data end 1 residue before the CDR3 end; the end is taken from the germline J gene. The rearrangement links TRBV19 to TRBJ1-5; the match to TRBD1 covers 8 bases. The CDR3 sequence is 16 residues long. Unmatched junction bases numbered 9, after V lost 3 bases and J lost 4 bases. The germline CDR1 and CDR2 sequences are FNHDT and SITEND (reference sequence). CDR3 DNA, as far as it was read: TGTGCCAGCAGTACCCCCCGGGACAGGAGTAACCAGGCTCCGCTT. Translating gives CASSTPRDRSNQAPL. The full CDR3 protein reads CASSTPRDRSNQAPLF.

This clone came up a few times. Gene names are the mouse ones. The read comes to an end 1 residue before the CDR3 does, leaving the germline J gene to fill in the end. The chain has TRBV31 and TRBJ1-4; D perhaps matches TRBD1 (6 bases). This CDR3 region has 15 residues. CDR1 and CDR2 (germline): GKSSPN, SITVG. V lost 0 bases, J lost 3 bases, and 11 bases lay in between. Incomplete CDR3 DNA: TGTGCCTGGAGTCTGCGGGGGGCGACCAACGAAAGATTATTT. Translating it yields CAWSLRGATNERLF. The full CDR3 protein reads CAWSLRGATNERLFF.

Points on this clone: Genes and germline come from the mouse. The read ends 1 residue early relative to the CDR3; the germline J gene fills the gap. The chain couples TRBV3 to TRBJ1-4; D perhaps matches TRBD1 (6 bases). V was clipped by 5 bases and J by 3 bases, with 10 bases between them. Germline V gives CDR1 SNHLY, CDR2 FYNGKV (reference sequence). There are 14 residues in the CDR3. CDR3: CASSQQGTNERLFF. The sequenced CDR3 bases are TGTGCCAGCAGCCAGCAGGGGACCAACGAAAGATTATTT.

With regard to this clone: Gene and germline names: mouse. The read finishes 1 residue shy of the CDR3 end, and the germline J gene is used to complete it. The chain has TRBV5 and TRBJ2-2; 9 nucleotides align to TRBD2. The length of the CDR3 is 16 residues. Germline V gene sequence: CDR1 LGHNA, CDR2 YNLKQL (reference sequence). Trimming took 1 base from V and 0 from J; bases not matched to a gene: 0. The CDR3 is CASSQAGGANTGQLYF. The sequenced part of the CDR3 DNA is TGTGCCAGCAGCCAAGCTGGGGGGGCAAACACCGGGCAGCTCTAC.

With regard to this clone: Gene names are the mouse ones. The CDR3 end is not reached by the read, which stops 1 residue before it; the germline J gene fills it in. The chain links TRBV13-3 to TRBJ1-6; D remains ambiguous. TRBJ1-6 is designated an ORF whose function remains uncertain. This CDR3 region has 14 residues. Germline V gene sequence: CDR1 NNHDY, CDR2 SYVADS. Trimming removed 2 bases at V and 4 bases at J, with 7 bases between. The sequenced part of the CDR3 DNA is TGTGCCAGCAGTGAAGTCAGATATAATTCGCCCCTCTAC. It yields the protein CASSEVRYNSPLY. The full CDR3 sequence reads CASSEVRYNSPLYF.

Concerning this clone: The genes and germline here are from mouse. From the germline J gene comes the end of the CDR3, since the read stops 1 residue before it. This chain joins TRBV3 and TRBJ2-1, with D perhaps matching TRBD1 (6 bases). Per the germline V gene, CDR1 is SNHLY and CDR2 is FYNGKV (reference sequence). The CDR3 totals 15 residues. V lost 4 bases and J lost 0, with 10 bases in between. The CDR3 DNA, read in part, is TGTGCCAGCAGCTCCCGGGACAATAACTATGCTGAGCAGTTC. This encodes CASSSRDNNYAEQF. The whole CDR3 protein is CASSSRDNNYAEQFF.

This clone has a handful of counts. Any gene name here is a mouse gene name. The CDR3 goes on 1 residue after the read ends, and that part is filled in from the germline J gene. J is TRBJ2-7 and V is TRBV3; 10 nucleotides agree with TRBD1. This CDR3 has 13 residues. In germline, CDR1 is SNHLY, CDR2 FYNGKV (reference sequence). The J segment lost 5 bases and the V segment lost 3 bases, leaving 1 base of the junction unmatched. The CDR3 sequence is CASSLTGGDEQYF. The CDR3 DNA, read in part, is TGTGCCAGCAGCTTGACAGGGGGCGATGAACAGTAC.

In the case of this clone: Gene names refer to mouse genes. CDR3 in amino acids: CASSREGNQDTQYF. The DNA read from the CDR3 is TGTGCTAGCAGTAGAGAGGGAAACCAAGACACCCAGTAC. The chain joins TRBV17 to TRBJ2-5; D gene unclear. The DNA ends 1 residue before the CDR3 does, and the rest of the CDR3 is filled in from the germline J gene. Germline CDR1 reads MNHDT; CDR2 reads YYDKIL. This CDR3 comprises 14 residues. V lost 0 bases, J lost 0 bases, and 4 bases lay in between.

This clone showed up just a few times. The genes are named according to mouse. Read coverage stops 1 residue before the CDR3 terminus; the germline J gene supplies the remainder. This chain links TRBV12-2 with TRBJ1-2; D is perhaps TRBD1 (6 bases). In germline, CDR1 is SGHLS, CDR2 HYDKME. Trimming cost V 0 bases and J 0 bases, with 10 bases left between them. This CDR3 region has 15 residues. The CDR3 protein is CASSLDGTTNSDYTF. The CDR3 DNA, read in part, is TGTGCCAGCTCTCTCGACGGGACAACAAACTCCGACTACACC.